This section outlines one T cell receptor beta chain sequence together with its context. The CDR3 runs 14 residues. Germline V gene lookup returns CDR1 SGDLS and CDR2 YYNGEE. Trimming shortened V by 3 bases and J by 4 bases, and 10 bases separated the two germline ends. In the authors' methods: Estimation of nucleated cell counts was performed using reference gene primer amplification. This table comes from immunoSEQ multiplex PCR, and its TCRdb copy is limited to in-frame clones, with some not included. Clonal size and the V and J genes are those of that table, whereas D and trimming came from the DNA. The sample consists of roughly 260,000 clones, about 90% of them appearing once. The data derive from a study of blood T cell repertoires in COVID-19. In the study overall: The United States, Italy and Spain provided the acute and convalescent COVID-19 samples.

This rearrangement joins TRBV9 to TRBJ1-4; possibly TRBD1 for D (6 bases). Material for sequencing was peripheral blood. The receptor comes from a woman between 50 and 59 years old who had recovered from COVID-19. This CDR3 is CASSETGSNEKLFF. CDR3 in DNA: TGTGCCAGCAGCGAGACAGGTAGTAATGAAAAACTGTTTTTT.